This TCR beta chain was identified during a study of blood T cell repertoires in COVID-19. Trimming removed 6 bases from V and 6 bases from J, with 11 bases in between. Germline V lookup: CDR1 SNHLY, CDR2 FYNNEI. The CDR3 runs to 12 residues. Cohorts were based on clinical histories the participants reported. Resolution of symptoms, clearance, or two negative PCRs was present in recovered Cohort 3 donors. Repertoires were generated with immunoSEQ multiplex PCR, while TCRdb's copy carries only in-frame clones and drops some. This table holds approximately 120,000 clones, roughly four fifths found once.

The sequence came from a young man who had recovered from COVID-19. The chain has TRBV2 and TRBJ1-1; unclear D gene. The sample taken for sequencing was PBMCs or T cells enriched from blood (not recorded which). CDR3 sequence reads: CASRAMESEAFF. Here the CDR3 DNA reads TGTGCCAGCAGGGCCATGGAGTCTGAAGCTTTCTTT.